The clone carrying this TCR beta chain was recorded a few times. Study processing details: Reference gene primer amplification in the assay estimated nucleated cell counts. Some clones are missing from TCRdb's copy, which holds only in-frame ones; the method was immunoSEQ multiplex PCR. That table is the source of V, J and clone size, and D and trimming were worked out from the DNA. The sample contains roughly 150,000 clones, about 88% of which appear only once. This sample was included in a study of blood T cell repertoires in COVID-19. Study-level information: The United States, Italy and Spain were the sources of the acute and convalescent COVID-19 samples. Sources were T cells, B-cell-depleted T cells, or PBMCs; the material itself was cDNA or gDNA.

Seattle patient enrollment occurred during active infection, with longitudinal follow-up thereafter. This CDR3 spans 14 amino acids. CDR1 and CDR2 from the germline V gene are ENHRY and SYGVKD. Losses at the gene ends were 3 bases for V and 6 bases for J; bases not matched to a gene: 6. The source is a woman of 80 years or more with COVID-19, enrolled during active disease. Input material: peripheral blood. The chain links TRBV10-3 to TRBJ1-1; the match to TRBD1 covers 8 bases. The CDR3 sequence: CAISDPGQVPEAFF. In nucleotides, the CDR3 is TGTGCCATCAGTGATCCGGGACAGGTGCCTGAAGCTTTCTTT.